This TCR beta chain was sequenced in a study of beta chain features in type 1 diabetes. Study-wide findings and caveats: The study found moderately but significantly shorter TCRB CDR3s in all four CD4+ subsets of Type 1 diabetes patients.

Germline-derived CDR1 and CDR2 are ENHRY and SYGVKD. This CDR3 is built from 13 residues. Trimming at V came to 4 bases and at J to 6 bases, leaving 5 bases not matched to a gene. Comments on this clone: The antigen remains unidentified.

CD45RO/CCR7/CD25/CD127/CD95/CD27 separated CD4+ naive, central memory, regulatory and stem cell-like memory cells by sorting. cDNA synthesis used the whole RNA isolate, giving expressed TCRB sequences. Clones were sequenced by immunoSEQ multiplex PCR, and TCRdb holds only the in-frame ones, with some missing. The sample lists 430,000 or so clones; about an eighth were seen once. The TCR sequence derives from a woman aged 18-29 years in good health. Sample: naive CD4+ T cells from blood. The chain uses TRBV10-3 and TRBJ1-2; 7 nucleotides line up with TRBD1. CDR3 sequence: CAISASDRDGYTF. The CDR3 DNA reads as TGTGCCATCAGTGCTTCCGACAGGGATGGCTACACCTTC.